Each of the 9 T cell receptor beta chains below was sequenced from the same sample in a study of T cells in women clearing cervical HPV infection. Profiled with immunoSEQ multiplex PCR; TCRdb holds only in-frame clones, not every one. This table holds some 20,000 clones. The sequenced sample consisted of blood buffy coat. Receptors were obtained from a woman aged 18 to 75 with a cervical HPV16 infection that either progressed to CIN3+ or cleared (not recorded which).

To note about this clone: With the read ending 3 residues before the CDR3 end, the germline J gene is used to fill in that end. V is TRBV28 and J is TRBJ2-2; 10 bases are a match to TRBD1. CDR1 is MDHEN, CDR2 SYDVKM, per germline. Trimming removed 5 bases from V and 7 bases from J; junction bases left unmatched: 7. This CDR3 is built from 15 residues. The sequenced CDR3 bases are TGTGCCAGCAGTCCCGGGACAGGGGAGGGCGGGGAG. Residues: CASSPGTGEGGE. In full, the CDR3 is CASSPGTGEGGELFF.

Of note for this clone: The read terminates 3 residues ahead of where the CDR3 ends, so the germline J gene completes it. This chain uses TRBV11-2 with TRBJ2-5, with 11 bases that match TRBD2. Unmatched junction bases numbered 3, after V lost 2 bases and J lost 7 bases. CDR1 and CDR2 (germline): SGHAT, FQNNGV. The CDR3 totals 14 residues. The DNA read from the CDR3 is TGTGCCAGCAGCTTATCGCTAGCGGGGGGGACC. Protein: CASSLSLAGGT. The entire CDR3 protein is CASSLSLAGGTQYF.

As concerns this clone: The observed sequence ends 3 residues before the CDR3 terminus, with the missing tail filled in from the germline J gene. The rearrangement uses TRBV30 and TRBJ2-1; TRBD2 matches at 7 bases. J lost 5 bases, V lost 3 bases, and 4 bases had no gene match. CDR1 is GTSNPN and CDR2 is SVGIG in the germline V gene (reference sequence). The CDR3 sequence is 13 residues long. The part of the CDR3 DNA that was read is TGTGCCTGGAGCGGACTAGGAAACAATGAG. As protein: CAWSGLGNNE. The whole CDR3 region reads CAWSGLGNNEQFF.

According to its frequency, this clone is medium-sized. The CDR3 is cut off 3 residues early in the read; its end comes from the germline J gene. Distinct nucleotide sequences in the sample also encode this CDR3. This rearrangement joins TRBV18 to TRBJ2-5; 7 bases fit TRBD1. V trimming: 5 bases; J trimming: 1 base; junction bases outside the gene matches: 4. The CDR3 covers 14 residues. Germline CDR1 is KGHSH and CDR2 is LQKENI. CDR3 in amino acids: CASSDRDSQETQYF. The DNA read from the CDR3 is TGTGCCAGCTCAGACCGGGACAGCCAAGAGACC. The variable domain in full, completed from reference TRBV18 and TRBJ2-5, reads NAGVMQNPRHLVRRRGQEARLRCSPMKGHSHVYWYRQLPEEGLKFMVYLQKENIIDESGMPKERFSAEFPKEGPSILRIQQVVRGDSAAYFCASSDRDSQETQYFGPGTRLLVL.

Concerning this clone itself: The CDR3 extends 3 residues past the end of the read, so its final part is completed from the germline J gene. This sequence joins TRBV18 and TRBJ1-5, with TRBD1 identical over 8 bases. Looked up from germline, CDR1 is KGHSH and CDR2 is LQKENI. This CDR3 has 15 residues. J lost 5 bases, V lost 4 bases, and 7 bases had no gene match. Incomplete CDR3 DNA: TGTGCCAGCTCACAAACGGACAGGGCCTATCAGCCC. Translated, it gives CASSQTDRAYQP. The whole CDR3 reads CASSQTDRAYQPQHF.

Comment on this clone: The junction departs from germline at one end; a sequencing error may be responsible. The CDR3 is cut off 3 residues early in the read; its end comes from the germline J gene. The chain couples TRBV30 to TRBJ1-2; 8 bases are shared with TRBD1. The V gene's germline CDR1 is GTSNPN and CDR2 SVGIG (reference sequence). This CDR3 is 14 amino acids long. The CDR3 DNA, read in part, is TGTACCTGGAGGAAACCAGGGGGCGCGGGGGGC. Translation gives CTWRKPGGAGG. The CDR3 as a whole reads CTWRKPGGAGGYTF.

In the case of this clone: The read ends 3 residues shy of where the CDR3 ends; the end is completed using the germline J gene. The chain has TRBV13 and TRBJ1-3; D is perhaps TRBD1 (6 bases). V shed 2 bases and J shed 4 bases, with 9 bases lying between them. From germline, CDR1 is PRHDT and CDR2 FYEKMQ (reference sequence). The CDR3 sequence is 14 residues long. The sequenced CDR3 bases are TGTGCCAGCAGCTTAACCGGGACAGGAAACACC. It translates to CASSLTGTGNT. The entire CDR3 protein is CASSLTGTGNTIYF.

A word on this clone: At one end, the junction sequence differs from germline, possibly due to a read error. The read is 3 residues too short to cover the CDR3 end, so that end is filled in from the germline J gene. This chain uses TRBV18 with TRBJ2-3, with 12 bases aligning to TRBD2. Per germline, CDR1 KGHSH and CDR2 LQKENI. The CDR3 is 17 amino acids. CDR3 bases read: TGTGCCAGCTCACCCCGTTCGACTAGCGGGGGCACAGGTACG. This gives the protein CASSPRSTSGGTGT. The complete CDR3 reads CASSPRSTSGGTGTQYF.

About this clone: Sequencing ends 3 residues short of the CDR3 end; the germline J gene provides the rest. V usage is TRBV2 and J usage is TRBJ2-3; TRBD2 matches at 7 bases. The CDR3 loop spans 15 amino acids. Unmatched junction bases numbered 6, after V lost 5 bases and J lost 1 base. The germline CDR1 and CDR2 sequences are SNHLY and FYNNEI. The CDR3 loop is CASSPAGRGTDTQYF. The covered CDR3 bases are TGTGCCAGCAGTCCAGCGGGACGGGGCACAGATACG.